This entry lists 30 T cell receptor beta chains sequenced from one sample in a study of T cells after yellow fever vaccination. TCRdb re-called the 5' RACE reads through MiXCR, storing one row per CDR3 protein. This table has about 30,000 distinct CDR3 sequences, 4.4% appearing once. The input for sequencing was CD8+ T cells sorted from PBMCs, taken 5 days after the yellow fever booster vaccination. The receptors derive from a man between 25 and 39 years old who received the YFV17D yellow fever vaccine.

This clonotype was counted ten times or more. V is TRBV9 and J is TRBJ2-5; 9 positions agree with TRBD1. The CDR3 contains 15 residues. With 3 bases clipped from V and 6 bases from J, the junction kept 9 bases outside the gene matches. Germline V CDR1 and CDR2: SGDLS, YYNGEE. Here the CDR3 reads CASSAGQGSGKTQYF. The DNA for the CDR3 is TGTGCCAGCAGCGCGGGACAGGGATCAGGGAAGACCCAGTACTTC. Full variable domain (remainder filled in from reference TRBV9 and TRBJ2-5): DSGVTQTPKHLITATGQRVTLRCSPRSGDLSVYWYQQSLDQGLQFLIQYYNGEERAKGNILERFSAQQFPDLHSELNLSSLELGDSALYFCASSAGQGSGKTQYFGPGTRLLVL.

This clonotype was detected many times. This sequence joins TRBV6-5 and TRBJ2-1, with D perhaps TRBD1 (6 bases). This CDR3 contains 18 residues. CDR1 and CDR2 from the germline V gene are MNHEY and SVGAGI. V was shortened by 0 bases and J by 0 bases, with 15 bases between the two germline ends. The CDR3 sequence: CASSYSSRDTYSYNEQFF. CDR3 DNA sequence: TGTGCCAGCAGTTACTCGAGCAGGGACACCTACTCCTACAATGAGCAGTTCTTC.

This clonotype has ten or more counts. The chain combines TRBV6-5 with TRBJ2-5; 8 nucleotides line up with TRBD1. The CDR3 covers 13 residues. The V gene end was trimmed by 6 bases and the J gene end by 7 bases; junction bases not matched to a gene: 7. Germline V gene sequence: CDR1 MNHEY, CDR2 SVGAGI. The CDR3 spells CASSLGQGWTQYF. CDR3 nucleotide sequence: TGTGCCAGCAGCTTAGGACAGGGATGGACCCAGTACTTC.

This clonotype appeared many times. The genes are TRBV5-6 and TRBJ2-7; maybe TRBD2 (5 bases). V lost 2 bases and J lost 0, with 9 bases in between. This CDR3 comprises 14 residues. Germline V gene data show CDR1 as SGHDT and CDR2 as YYEEEE. The CDR3 sequence is CASSFSVNSYEQYF. The CDR3 bases are TGTGCCAGCAGCTTTAGCGTTAACTCCTACGAGCAGTACTTC.

This clonotype appeared many times. This chain uses TRBV12-3 or TRBV12-4 with TRBJ2-5, with 10 nucleotides matching TRBD2. There are 15 residues in the CDR3. V lost 7 bases to trimming and J lost 2 bases; unmatched junction nucleotides: 7. The chain's CDR3 is CASIPSGSRQETQYF. For the CDR3, the DNA is TGTGCCAGCATCCCTAGCGGGAGCCGTCAAGAGACCCAGTACTTC.

This clonotype was counted once. J is TRBJ2-1 and V is TRBV28; tentatively, D is TRBD2 (6 bases). With 2 bases removed from V and 5 bases from J, the gap between germline ends came to 13 bases. The germline V gene encodes CDR1 MDHEN and CDR2 SYDVKM. The CDR3 spans 15 residues. The CDR3 sequence is CASSLTGSNHNEQFF. The CDR3 nucleotides are TGTGCCAGCAGTTTAACCGGGAGTAATCACAATGAGCAGTTCTTC.

In its sample, this clonotype was seen many times. This sequence joins TRBV29-1 and TRBJ2-1; TRBD1 aligns across 9 bases. J was trimmed by 1 base and V by 5 bases; bases with no gene match: 3. Per germline, CDR1 SQVTM and CDR2 ANQGSEA. This CDR3 region has 14 residues. CDR3 DNA sequence: TGCAGCGTTATAGGGACAGGGTCCTACAATGAGCAGTTCTTC. It translates to CSVIGTGSYNEQFF.

A remark on this clonotype: One base away lies a much larger clone, so this may be a sequencing read error. The rearrangement uses TRBV19 and TRBJ1-1, with D uncertain. The CDR3 length is 15 residues. V lost 1 base and J lost 3, with 12 bases in between. CDR1 is LNHDA, CDR2 SQIVND, per germline (reference sequence). CDR3 amino acids: CASSIGTRYYTEAFF. CDR3 coding DNA: TGTGCCAGTAGTATAGGAACACGATACTACACTGAAGCTTTCTTT.

This clonotype has at least ten counts. This chain joins TRBV24-1 and TRBJ2-1; 9 bases align to TRBD2. The CDR3 totals 14 residues. V lost 5 bases to trimming and J lost 7 bases; unmatched junction nucleotides: 5. Germline lookup yields CDR1 KGHDR and CDR2 SFDVKD. CDR3 amino acids: CATSVAGVWNEQFF. CDR3 bases: TGTGCCACCAGTGTAGCGGGAGTATGGAATGAGCAGTTCTTC.

In this sample, this clonotype turned up many times. The chain recombines TRBV7-9 with TRBJ2-1; 7 bases align to TRBD1. The CDR3 runs 14 residues. The V segment lost 5 bases and the J segment 7 bases; nucleotides outside the gene matches: 8. Germline values: CDR1 SEHNR, CDR2 FQNEAQ (reference sequence). This CDR3 reads CASSRQGGSNEQFF. The CDR3 bases are TGTGCCAGCAGCAGACAGGGCGGCTCTAATGAGCAGTTCTTC.

This clonotype was seen many times. The chain links TRBV29-1 to TRBJ2-2; the D gene is possibly TRBD1 (5 bases). CDR3 size: 13 residues. Germline V CDR1 and CDR2: SQVTM, ANQGSEA. The germline V and J ends were trimmed by 7 bases and 8 bases, with 17 bases remaining between them. The CDR3 loop is CSGRGQGLGELFF. DNA for the CDR3: TGCAGCGGAAGGGGTCAGGGCCTTGGGGAGCTGTTTTTT.

This clonotype was found many times. V and J are TRBV7-3 and TRBJ2-5; 7 bases agree with TRBD2. The CDR3 is 15 amino acids. Germline V CDR1 and CDR2: SGHTA, FQGTGA. Trimming at V came to 5 bases and at J to 2 bases, leaving 8 bases not matched to a gene. CDR3 in amino acids: CASSEDPSGQETQYF. CDR3 nucleotide sequence: TGTGCCAGCAGCGAAGACCCTAGCGGACAAGAGACCCAGTACTTC.

This clonotype was seen ten or more times. The chain uses TRBV10-3 and TRBJ2-5; D possibly corresponds to TRBD2 (6 bases). This CDR3 contains 14 residues. Trimming removed 7 bases at V and 0 bases at J, with 12 bases between. CDR1 is ENHRY and CDR2 is SYGVKD in the germline V gene. CDR3: CAITGSPDQETQYF. The DNA for the CDR3 is TGTGCCATCACCGGGAGCCCCGACCAAGAGACCCAGTACTTC.

About this clonotype itself: A much more abundant neighbour one base away suggests this may be a read error. This chain joins TRBV6-4 and TRBJ2-2, with D possibly TRBD2 on 5 matching bases. The CDR3 spans 14 residues. Per the germline V gene, CDR1 is MRHNA and CDR2 is SNTAGT. The CDR3 spells CSSSEAGGTGELFF. Here the CDR3 DNA reads TGTTCCAGCAGTGAGGCGGGCGGCACCGGGGAGCTGTTTTTT.

This clonotype showed up many times. The chain links TRBV3-1 to TRBJ2-1; D unresolved. This CDR3 comprises 13 residues. CDR1 LGHDT and CDR2 YNNKEL come from the germline V gene (reference sequence). V was cut by 4 bases and J by 7 bases, with 11 bases left in between. The CDR3 spells CASSPEIGNEQFF. The CDR3 nucleotides are TGTGCCAGCAGCCCAGAAATAGGGAATGAGCAGTTCTTC.

The table lists this clonotype with many counts. The chain combines TRBV11-2 with TRBJ2-5; 7 bases line up with TRBD2. Germline values: CDR1 SGHAT, CDR2 FQNNGV. Trimming cost V 4 bases and J 2 bases; bases outside gene matches: 16. The CDR3 is made up of 18 amino acids. CDR3 sequence: CASSSTRGLRDVQETQYF. The CDR3 bases are TGTGCCAGCAGCTCAACACGGGGACTACGGGACGTACAAGAGACCCAGTACTTC.

The sample holds many counts of this clonotype. V usage is TRBV7-9 and J usage is TRBJ1-1; 8 nucleotides line up with TRBD1. The V and J ends lost 5 bases and 5 bases, in that order; junction bases with no gene match: 4. There are 13 residues in the CDR3. The V gene's germline CDR1 is SEHNR and CDR2 FQNEAQ (reference sequence). DNA for the CDR3: TGTGCCAGCAGCCTGGACAGGGCGACTGAAGCTTTCTTT. It yields the protein CASSLDRATEAFF.

This clonotype was seen ten or more times. This chain joins TRBV20-1 and TRBJ2-1; 10 bases are shared with TRBD2. Per germline, CDR1 DFQATT and CDR2 SNEGSKA (reference sequence). V was clipped by 3 bases and J by 8 bases; unmatched bases: 7. The CDR3 length is 14 residues. DNA for the CDR3: TGCAGTGCTAGTAAGCGGGAGGGCCTCTATGAGCAGTTCTTC. This translates into CSASKREGLYEQFF.

This clonotype has ten or more counts. The chain employs TRBV10-3 and TRBJ2-3; D perhaps matches TRBD2 (5 bases). The CDR3 has 14 residues. Germline lookup yields CDR1 ENHRY and CDR2 SYGVKD. V was pared by 6 bases and J by 1 base, with 11 bases between. This chain's CDR3 is CAISPFGGTDTQYF. The CDR3 bases are TGTGCCATCAGCCCCTTCGGGGGCACAGATACGCAGTATTTT.

This clonotype was found many times. This chain links TRBV15 with TRBJ2-5, with D uncertain. The CDR3 length is 12 residues. V lost 6 bases, J lost 5 bases, and 10 bases lay in between. From germline, CDR1 is LNHNV and CDR2 YYDKDF (reference sequence). The CDR3: CATRDPPETQYF. For the CDR3, the DNA is TGTGCCACCAGAGACCCCCCGGAGACCCAGTACTTC.

The sample holds a few counts of this clonotype. The chain has TRBV10-3 and TRBJ2-4; perhaps TRBD1 as D (6 bases). V lost 4 bases and J 6 bases, leaving 19 bases between the germline ends. This CDR3 comprises 16 residues. Germline loops: CDR1 ENHRY, CDR2 SYGVKD. CDR3 loop: CAISGRPPGHLNIQYF. CDR3 DNA: TGTGCCATCAGTGGGCGCCCCCCGGGACACTTAAACATTCAGTACTTC.

This clonotype was detected ten times or more. V gene TRBV7-9 combines with J gene TRBJ2-1; 7 bases are shared with TRBD1. This CDR3 is built from 10 residues. The V gene's germline CDR1 is SEHNR and CDR2 FQNEAQ (reference sequence). The ends lost 1 base at V and 16 bases at J; junction bases unmatched: 1. For the CDR3, the DNA is TGTGCCAGCAGCTTAGGGACAGGCTTCTTC. Residues: CASSLGTGFF.

On this clonotype itself: This sequence may be a read error, since a much larger clone differs from it by one base. The J gene is TRBJ2-7, the V gene TRBV12-1. TRBV12-1 is reported as a pseudogene. The CDR3 length is 10 residues. CDR3: CASSAHEQYF. Here the CDR3 DNA reads TGTGCCAGCAGCGCCCACGAGCAGTACTTC.

This clonotype appeared many times. The chain couples TRBV20-1 to TRBJ1-1; D may be TRBD1 (5 bases). Trimming stripped 3 bases from V and 3 bases from J, with 11 bases between. From germline, CDR1 is DFQATT and CDR2 SNEGSKA (reference sequence). The CDR3 has 13 residues. CDR3 sequence (DNA): TGCAGTGCTAGCGGGGGGAGAGACACTGAAGCTTTCTTT. Its translation is CSASGGRDTEAFF.

In its sample, this clonotype was seen many times. The rearrangement joins TRBV30 to TRBJ2-7; 7 bases fit TRBD1. This CDR3 is 14 amino acids long. From germline, CDR1 is GTSNPN and CDR2 SVGIG (reference sequence). After removal of 8 bases from V and 0 bases from J, the junction contained 10 bases not matched to a gene. The CDR3 sequence is CAGKWTGGSYEQYF. The CDR3 DNA is TGTGCCGGGAAGTGGACAGGCGGCTCCTACGAGCAGTACTTC.

This clonotype was counted ten times or more. V is TRBV5-1 and J is TRBJ2-7, with TRBD2 identical over 10 bases. J was trimmed by 0 bases and V by 1 base; bases with no gene match: 16. This CDR3 region has 20 residues. Germline CDR1 and CDR2: SGHRS and YFSETQ. The CDR3 is CASSLPSYREASGSSYEQYF. DNA of the CDR3: TGCGCCAGCAGCTTGCCCTCTTACAGGGAGGCTAGCGGGAGCTCCTACGAGCAGTACTTC.

This clonotype was observed at least ten times. This rearrangement joins TRBV23-1 to TRBJ2-1; 7 nucleotides match TRBD1. TRBV23-1 is flagged as an ORF with uncertain function. This CDR3 has 21 residues. V lost 0 bases to trimming and J lost 0 bases; unmatched junction nucleotides: 17. The CDR3 region has the DNA TGCGCCAGCAGTCAATCACCCCGGGACAGCTACTTAACAAGCTCCTACAATGAGCAGTTCTTC. Translation: CASSQSPRDSYLTSSYNEQFF.

This clonotype has ten or more counts. V and J are TRBV28 and TRBJ2-7; 12 bases are shared with TRBD2. CDR3 size: 15 residues. The ends lost 7 bases at V and 2 bases at J; junction bases unmatched: 6. CDR1 and CDR2 (germline): MDHEN, SYDVKM. The CDR3 DNA reads as TGTGCCAGCAATACTAGCGGGAGGCCTACCTACGAGCAGTACTTC. This codes for CASNTSGRPTYEQYF.

In its sample, this clonotype was seen many times. This chain joins TRBV3-1 and TRBJ1-5; D gene unclear. Deletions cut 5 bases from V and 2 bases from J, with 10 bases between. This CDR3 has 14 amino acids. Germline CDR1 is LGHDT and CDR2 is YNNKEL (reference sequence). CDR3 loop: CASSDGTGNQPQHF. The CDR3, as DNA: TGTGCCAGCAGCGATGGAACGGGCAATCAGCCCCAGCATTTT.

Many counts were recorded for this clonotype. This chain connects TRBV12-5 to TRBJ2-1, with 14 bases that match TRBD2. Germline V CDR1 and CDR2: LGHNT, FRNRAP. With 6 bases clipped from V and 9 bases from J, the junction kept 10 bases outside the gene matches. The CDR3 extends over 16 amino acids. CDR3 DNA: TGTGCTAGTGGGGCCTACGGGACTAGCGGGAGTTTTGAGCAGTTCTTC. This translates into CASGAYGTSGSFEQFF.